The T cell receptor (beta chain) under discussion was sequenced for a study of graft-versus-host responses after intestinal transplantation (dated by TCRdb to the early 2020s). About the study as a whole: The transplants that recipients got were multivisceral, liver-intestinal, or isolated intestinal. All recipients received anti-thymocyte globulin induction followed by maintenance tacrolimus and steroids for approximately 3 years. Graft-versus-host and host-versus-graft alloreactive T cell clones were tracked in the graft, circulation and bone marrow after intestinal transplantation using bulk TCR-beta CDR3 sequencing. To identify alloreactive clones, pre-transplant mixed lymphocyte reaction products were sequenced and compared with unstimulated pre-transplant donor and recipient T cells. A cohort of 24 intestinal transplant recipients, including one retransplant, was enrolled, and a few patients lacking pretransplant specimens were excluded. Donor T cell macrochimerism was defined as a peak of at least 4% donor T cells among recipient peripheral blood mononuclear cells. Instead of going to the commercial service, samples from a few later patients were sequenced in-house on an Illumina MiSeq and processed with MiXCR.

The paper's findings and limits, for the study overall: Conclusions were limited by the relatively low number and heterogeneity of intestinal transplant patients. In the allografts of patients with donor T cell macrochimerism, GvH to HvG T cell clonal ratios were high. GvH clones were detected in recipient bone marrow, and some of these GvH clones were observed earlier in ileal mucosa or blood, consistent with an intestinal mucosal origin. Peak levels of circulating GvH clones were associated with declines in HvG clones early after transplant.

Preparation of the library involved the immunoSEQ multiplex PCR assay. For most patients, genomic DNA was isolated using the Qiagen DNeasy Blood and Tissue Kit and was shipped frozen to Adaptive Biotechnologies for TCR sequencing. For most patients, genomic DNA was subjected to high-throughput TCR-beta CDR3 sequencing by Adaptive Biotechnologies. Per the original workflow: Adaptive's ImmunoSEQ software was the source of the TCR sequencing data for around 20 patients, while a few other patients were processed with MiXCR and VDJtools. To correct CD4 versus CD8 sorting errors, sequences present in both subsets at a frequency ratio below 5:1 were removed. CDR3 nucleotide sequences shared between donor and recipient were removed because their origin could not be assigned. Alloreactive clones required at least 2-fold expansion over unstimulated cells and minimum CFSE-low frequency of 0.002% (template counts) or 0.001% (read counts). A clone was considered mappable if detected in the sequenced pre-transplant spleen, lymph node, or MLR CFSE-low populations of the donor or recipient. The cumulative frequency of alloreactive clones was calculated as a percentage of all sequences, weighted by copy number. TCRdb limited this immuneACCESS table to in-frame rearrangements with V and J called. A share of clones is missing; checked studies link under half to unresolved V genes, and the rest is unexplained. For V, J and clone size, that table is used; D and trimming come from the DNA. For this sample there are about 86,000 clones; 75% to 90% appear just once. About 17% of the sample goes to the ten largest clones.

The meaning of the sample's time point label: cells obtained before transplantation from donor or recipient. CD3+CD4+ and CD3+CD8+ populations were FACS-sorted from unstimulated pre-transplant donor and recipient cells taken from spleen or lymph nodes. As for this clone: Its antigen remains undetermined. No much larger clonotype is one base removed from it; base qualities were not supplied.

The sample consisted of unstimulated CD8+ T cells sorted from spleen or lymph node cells, taken before intestinal transplant. The receptor was derived from a human donor who received an intestinal transplant.

The CDR3 in this case is CASSYWAGETGELFF. The DNA sequence is TGTGCCAGCAGTTATTGGGCAGGGGAAACCGGGGAGCTGTTTTTT. The chain is encoded by TRBV6-5 joined to TRBJ2-2, with a tentative D gene TRBD1 over 6 matching bases. The CDR3 starts with the cysteine, ends with the phenylalanine, and has 15 residues. Solely the CDR3 DNA is kept, with 45 bases framed from the first base. The CDR1 and CDR2 encoded by the germline V gene are MNHEY and SVGAGI. At the junction V is shortened by 3 bases and J by 5 bases, with 13 bases in between.